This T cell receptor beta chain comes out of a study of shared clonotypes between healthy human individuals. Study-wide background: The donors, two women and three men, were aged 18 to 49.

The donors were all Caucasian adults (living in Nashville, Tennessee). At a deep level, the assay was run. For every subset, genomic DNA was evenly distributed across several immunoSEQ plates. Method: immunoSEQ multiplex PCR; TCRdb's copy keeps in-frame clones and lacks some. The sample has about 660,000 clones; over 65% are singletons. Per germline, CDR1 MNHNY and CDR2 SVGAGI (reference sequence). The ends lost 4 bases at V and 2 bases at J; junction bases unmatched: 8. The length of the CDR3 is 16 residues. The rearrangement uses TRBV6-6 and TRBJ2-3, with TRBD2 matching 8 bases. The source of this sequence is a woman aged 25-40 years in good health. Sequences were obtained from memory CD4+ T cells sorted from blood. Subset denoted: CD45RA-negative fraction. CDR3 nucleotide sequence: TGTGCCAGCAGTTCCTCAACTAGCGGTAACACAGATACGCAGTATTTT. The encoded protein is CASSSSTSGNTDTQYF.